These 32 T cell receptor beta chains came from one sample sequenced in a study of blood T cell repertoires in COVID-19. Profiled with immunoSEQ multiplex PCR; TCRdb holds only in-frame clones, not every one. Of 70,000 to 90,000 clones in the sample, 70% to 90% were seen once. The source material was peripheral blood. The receptor set was obtained from a man older than 75 with active or convalescent COVID-19.

The chain is built from TRBV7-9 and TRBJ2-1; D ambiguous. This CDR3 contains 14 residues. Trimming left V 5 bases short and J 3 bases short, with 11 bases between. CDR1 and CDR2 (germline): SEHNR, FQNEAQ (reference sequence). CDR3 amino acids: CASSPEEIYNEQFF. CDR3 in DNA: TGTGCCAGCAGCCCCGAGGAAATCTACAATGAGCAGTTCTTC.

J is TRBJ1-1 and V is TRBV23-1, with 7 bases identical to TRBD1. TRBV23-1 is designated an ORF whose function remains uncertain. This CDR3 spans 14 amino acids. Trimming at V came to 7 bases and at J to 1 base, leaving 6 bases not matched to a gene. CDR3 coding DNA: TGCGCCAGCACAACGGGACAGAAGAACACTGAAGCTTTCTTT. It codes for CASTTGQKNTEAFF.

The chain is built from TRBV19 and TRBJ1-4; 10 nucleotides line up with TRBD1. Germline V gene sequence: CDR1 LNHDA, CDR2 SQIVND (reference sequence). This CDR3 region has 16 residues. The V segment lost 4 bases and the J segment 8 bases; nucleotides outside the gene matches: 10. The CDR3 bases are TGTGCCAGTAGTACTCGACAGGGGGCGCGTAGCGAAAAACTGTTTTTT. Its protein product is CASSTRQGARSEKLFF.

The chain recombines TRBV10-3 with TRBJ2-2; perhaps TRBD2 as D (5 bases). Per germline, CDR1 ENHRY and CDR2 SYGVKD. This CDR3 is built from 15 residues. The germline V and J ends were trimmed by 2 bases and 4 bases, with 11 bases remaining between them. The CDR3 DNA reads as TGTGCCATCAGTGAGGGGGTTGCGGGCACCGGGGAGCTGTTTTTT. This encodes CAISEGVAGTGELFF.

V gene TRBV6-1 combines with J gene TRBJ1-1; D call uncertain. CDR1 MNHNS and CDR2 SASEGT come from the germline V gene. V was shortened by 2 bases and J by 2 bases, with 6 bases between the two germline ends. CDR3 length equals 13 residues. Here the CDR3 DNA reads TGTGCCAGCAGTGAATTGGCTAACACTGAAGCTTTCTTT. It specifies CASSELANTEAFF.

The chain links TRBV5-3 to TRBJ2-5; possibly TRBD1 for D (6 bases). TRBV5-3 has ORF status, its function being uncertain. V was shortened by 4 bases and J by 5 bases, with 18 bases between the two germline ends. The CDR3 sequence is 15 residues long. In DNA form, the CDR3 reads TGTGCCAGAAGCGCTCTGAGGCAGGGGATGGAGACCCAGTACTTC. Translating gives CARSALRQGMETQYF.

As DNA, the CDR3 is TGTGCCAGCAGTTACTCACGCGGCACTGAAGCTTTCTTT. Translating it yields CASSYSRGTEAFF. J is TRBJ1-1 and V is TRBV6-2 or TRBV6-3; no firm D call. V was cut by 0 bases and J by 4 bases, with 6 bases left in between. From germline, CDR1 is MNHEY and CDR2 SVGEGT. This CDR3 spans 13 amino acids.

This CDR3 is CASSLWGAYTEAFF. The CDR3 nucleotides read TGTGCCAGCAGTTTATGGGGGGCCTATACTGAAGCTTTCTTT. The chain couples TRBV28 to TRBJ1-1; D may be TRBD1 (6 bases). Per germline, CDR1 MDHEN and CDR2 SYDVKM. Trimming removed 0 bases from V and 5 bases from J, with 10 bases in between. The CDR3 runs 14 residues.

The J gene is TRBJ2-5, the V gene TRBV3-1 (or the pseudogene TRBV3-2); unclear D gene. V was trimmed by 3 bases and J by 3 bases, leaving 8 bases between them. CDR3 length equals 13 residues. Germline CDR1 LGHDT, CDR2 YNNKEL (reference sequence). CDR3 sequence reads: CASSQTREETQYF. For the CDR3, the DNA is TGTGCCAGCAGCCAGACACGTGAAGAGACCCAGTACTTC.

The chain joins TRBV5-6 to TRBJ1-5, with TRBD1 identical over 10 bases. J lost 1 base, V lost 4 bases, and 8 bases had no gene match. Germline loops: CDR1 SGHDT, CDR2 YYEEEE. There are 17 residues in the CDR3. The chain's CDR3 is CASSNRDRGRSNQPQHF. The CDR3 region has the DNA TGTGCCAGCAGCAACCGGGACAGGGGACGCAGCAATCAGCCCCAGCATTTT.

The chain uses TRBV10-2 and TRBJ1-2; 7 nucleotides align to TRBD1. CDR3 size: 15 residues. CDR1 is WSHSY and CDR2 is SAAADI in the germline V gene. The V gene end was trimmed by 3 bases and the J gene end by 2 bases; junction bases not matched to a gene: 6. In DNA, the CDR3 is TGCGCCAGCAGTGATTGGACAGGACCCAACTATGGCTACACCTTC. This encodes CASSDWTGPNYGYTF.

The chain joins TRBV19 to TRBJ2-1, with 8 bases lining up with TRBD2. The junction had 5 bases not matched to a gene; V was cut back by 7 bases and J by 0 bases. There are 15 residues in the CDR3. CDR1 is LNHDA and CDR2 is SQIVND in the germline V gene (reference sequence). This CDR3 reads CASKTGTSSYNEQFF. The CDR3 DNA is TGTGCCAGTAAAACCGGGACTAGCTCCTACAATGAGCAGTTCTTC. Supplemented by reference TRBV19 and TRBJ2-1, the full variable domain reads DGGITQSPKYLFRKEGQNVTLSCEQNLNHDAMYWYRQDPGQGLRLIYYSQIVNDFQKGDIAEGYSVSREKKESFPLTVTSAQKNPTAFYLCASKTGTSSYNEQFFGPGTRLTVL.

The table lists this clone with a count of one. The chain is built from TRBV5-1 and TRBJ1-1, with TRBD1 matching 7 bases. The CDR3 totals 15 residues. With V trimmed by 4 bases and J by 4 bases, 10 bases remained unmatched. Germline loops: CDR1 SGHRS, CDR2 YFSETQ. CDR3 in amino acids: CASSGTEDGATEAFF. CDR3 bases: TGCGCCAGCAGCGGGACAGAAGACGGGGCCACTGAAGCTTTCTTT. Complete variable domain (other parts from reference TRBV5-1 and TRBJ1-1): KAGVTQTPRYLIKTRGQQVTLSCSPISGHRSVSWYQQTPGQGLQFLFEYFSETQRNKGNFPGRFSGRQFSNSRSEMNVSTLELGDSALYLCASSGTEDGATEAFFGQGTRLTVV.

This clone was recorded only once. The chain combines TRBV3-1 (or the pseudogene TRBV3-2) with TRBJ2-1; TRBD1 agrees at 8 bases. The junction had 6 bases not matched to a gene; V was cut back by 2 bases and J by 9 bases. Germline CDR1 LGHDT, CDR2 YNNKEL (reference sequence). This CDR3 is built from 14 residues. CDR3 DNA: TGTGCCAGCAGCCAAAGGGACAGGAGGAGTGAGCAGTTCTTC. Amino acids: CASSQRDRRSEQFF.

This CDR3 is CASSQDQRGVDNEQFF. The CDR3 nucleotides read TGTGCCAGCAGCCAAGATCAGCGGGGGGTGGACAATGAGCAGTTCTTC. The V and J genes are TRBV3-1 (or the pseudogene TRBV3-2) and TRBJ2-1; 9 positions match TRBD2. The germline V gene encodes CDR1 LGHDT and CDR2 YNNKEL (reference sequence). V trimming: 0 bases; J trimming: 5 bases; junction bases outside the gene matches: 5. The CDR3 runs to 16 residues.

The rearrangement links TRBV2 to TRBJ1-5; TRBD1 aligns across 8 bases. CDR1 is SNHLY, CDR2 FYNNEI, per germline. J gave up 7 bases and V 5 bases, and 10 bases lay outside the gene matches. The CDR3 has 15 amino acids. Here the CDR3 DNA reads TGTGCCAGCAGTCCCGAGACAGGGGTCAACCAGCCCCAGCATTTT. It is translated as CASSPETGVNQPQHF.

V gene TRBV5-8 combines with J gene TRBJ2-3, with a weak D call TRBD2 (6 bases). Germline-derived CDR1 and CDR2 are SGHTS and YDEGEE. The V end was cut by 3 bases, the J end by 2 bases, with 13 bases between. The CDR3 has 15 amino acids. The DNA for the CDR3 is TGTGCCAGCAGCTCGGGGGAACAAACCACAGATACGCAGTATTTT. Translating gives CASSSGEQTTDTQYF.

V and J are TRBV29-1 and TRBJ2-7; perhaps TRBD1 as D (6 bases). From germline, CDR1 is SQVTM and CDR2 ANQGSEA. V lost 6 bases, J lost 5 bases, and 11 bases lay in between. CDR3 length: 11 residues. The CDR3 sequence is CSVHRAHEQYV. The CDR3 DNA reads TGCAGCGTACACAGGGCCCACGAGCAGTACGTC.

V gene TRBV5-4 combines with J gene TRBJ1-6; TRBD1 agrees at 11 bases. The CDR3 spans 15 residues. Germline V gene lookup returns CDR1 SGHNT and CDR2 YYREEE (reference sequence). The junction had 6 bases not matched to a gene; V was cut back by 5 bases and J by 8 bases. The CDR3 nucleotides are TGTGCCAGCAGTCGGGACAGGGGGGCTCATTCACCCCTCCACTTT. Amino acid sequence: CASSRDRGAHSPLHF.

V gene TRBV11-2 combines with J gene TRBJ2-3; the match to TRBD2 covers 7 bases. The CDR3 runs 14 residues. CDR1 is SGHAT, CDR2 FQNNGV, per germline. V was clipped by 5 bases and J by 4 bases; unmatched bases: 6. The CDR3 here is CASSPLGRADTQYF. The CDR3 DNA reads TGTGCCAGCAGCCCACTTGGGAGGGCAGATACGCAGTATTTT.

V is TRBV4-1 and J is TRBJ2-5; 11 positions agree with TRBD2. With V trimmed by 0 bases and J by 9 bases, 12 bases remained unmatched. The CDR3 loop spans 17 amino acids. The germline V gene has CDR1 MGHRA and CDR2 YSYEKL. The CDR3, as DNA: TGCGCCAGCAGCCAAGATAGGCTAGCGGGAGGCTCGGGGGCCCAGTACTTC. It yields the protein CASSQDRLAGGSGAQYF.

The V and J genes are TRBV3-1 (or the pseudogene TRBV3-2) and TRBJ1-1, with 9 bases that match TRBD1. Unmatched junction bases numbered 9, after V lost 4 bases and J lost 6 bases. The CDR3 is 15 amino acids. CDR1 is LGHDT and CDR2 is YNNKEL in the germline V gene (reference sequence). The CDR3 loop reads CASSPERQGGSEAFF. CDR3 in DNA: TGTGCCAGCAGCCCAGAACGACAGGGGGGCTCTGAAGCTTTCTTT.

This chain uses TRBV7-9 with TRBJ1-4, with D tentatively TRBD1 (5 bases). CDR1 and CDR2 from the germline V gene are SEHNR and FQNEAQ (reference sequence). The ends were cut back, 5 bases at V and 9 bases at J, with 28 bases in the middle. CDR3 length: 18 residues. The CDR3 nucleotides read TGTGCCAGCAGCCCCCAAGGGTGGACACCCCGCGGGAGGAAAAAACTGTTTTTT. Its protein is CASSPQGWTPRGRKKLFF.

The rearrangement links TRBV9 to TRBJ2-3, with D perhaps matching TRBD1 (6 bases). The CDR3 length is 15 residues. Germline V gives CDR1 SGDLS, CDR2 YYNGEE. Trimming took off 0 bases at V and 4 bases at J, with 12 bases between the two ends. This CDR3 is CASSVGWSGADTQYF. The CDR3 region has the DNA TGTGCCAGCAGCGTAGGTTGGTCAGGGGCAGATACGCAGTATTTT. The whole variable domain, filled in from reference TRBV9 and TRBJ2-3, reads DSGVTQTPKHLITATGQRVTLRCSPRSGDLSVYWYQQSLDQGLQFLIQYYNGEERAKGNILERFSAQQFPDLHSELNLSSLELGDSALYFCASSVGWSGADTQYFGPGTRLTVL.

The chain joins TRBV21-1 to TRBJ2-7; the D call TRBD1 from the table was never checked on the DNA. TRBV21-1 is a pseudogene. The CDR3 runs 17 residues. The CDR3 coding sequence is TGTGCCAGCAGCAAAGAGCTCGGCAGGGGTAGAACCTACGAGCAGTACGTC. It specifies CASSKELGRGRTYEQYV.

The gene calls are TRBV14 and TRBJ1-3; D is unresolved. Trimming took 4 bases from V and 3 from J, leaving 13 bases between them. From germline, CDR1 is SGHDN and CDR2 FVKESK. This CDR3 contains 15 residues. As DNA, the CDR3 is TGTGCCAGCAGCCTCGCTGGTCGGTTTGGAAACACCATATATTTT. Its translation: CASSLAGRFGNTIYF.

This chain links TRBV7-8 with TRBJ1-3, with TRBD1 matching over 9 bases. The ends lost 5 bases at V and 8 bases at J; junction bases unmatched: 13. The CDR3 totals 16 residues. From germline, CDR1 is SGHVS and CDR2 FQNEAQ. CDR3 residues: CASSLGPGTGLDTIYF. The DNA of the CDR3 is TGTGCCAGCAGCCTAGGCCCCGGGACAGGGCTGGACACCATATATTTT.

The V and J genes are TRBV5-5 and TRBJ2-3, with 7 bases matching TRBD2. The CDR3 is 16 residues long. Germline assignment: CDR1 SGHKS and CDR2 YYEKEE (reference sequence). V trimming: 0 bases; J trimming: 4 bases; junction bases outside the gene matches: 8. This CDR3 reads CASSLAEGGLADTQYF. The CDR3 bases are TGTGCCAGCAGCTTGGCGGAGGGAGGGCTTGCAGATACGCAGTATTTT.

This clone was picked up one time. The V call is TRBV3-1 (or the pseudogene TRBV3-2), the J call TRBJ1-2; no reliable D call. The CDR3 extends over 13 amino acids. Germline assignment: CDR1 LGHDT and CDR2 YNNKEL (reference sequence). The ends were cut back, 0 bases at V and 9 bases at J, with 11 bases in the middle. CDR3 sequence reads: CASSQDPKSSYTF. The CDR3 coding sequence is TGTGCCAGCAGCCAAGATCCAAAGAGCAGCTACACCTTC.

V and J are TRBV7-9 and TRBJ1-1; 7 positions match TRBD1. Unmatched junction bases numbered 3, after V lost 5 bases and J lost 0 bases. CDR3 length: 14 amino acids. Germline-derived CDR1 and CDR2 are SEHNR and FQNEAQ (reference sequence). The CDR3 loop reads CASSEGQLNTEAFF. DNA of the CDR3: TGTGCCAGCAGCGAGGGACAGCTGAACACTGAAGCTTTCTTT.

This clone appeared once. The V and J genes are TRBV19 and TRBJ1-4; 8 bases agree with TRBD1. CDR3 length: 14 residues. The junction had 6 bases not matched to a gene; V was cut back by 5 bases and J by 7 bases. CDR1 and CDR2 (germline): LNHDA, SQIVND (reference sequence). CDR3 nucleotides: TGTGCCAGTAGTTCAGACAGGGGAGTTGAAAAACTGTTTTTT. Protein: CASSSDRGVEKLFF.

The chain uses TRBV30 and TRBJ2-4; D ambiguous. The CDR3 runs to 14 residues. CDR1 is GTSNPN and CDR2 is SVGIG in the germline V gene (reference sequence). The V end lost 1 base, the J end lost 1 base, and 8 bases lay between the germline ends. CDR3 nucleotide sequence: TGTGCCTGGAGTGGCAGTAATGCCAAAAACATTCAGTACTTC. Encoded protein: CAWSGSNAKNIQYF.